The 17 T cell receptor beta chains reported below all come from one sample, sequenced in a study of T-cell reconstitution after alpha-beta-depleted transplantation in children. Unique molecular identifiers were used in preparing the TCRbeta library. MiXCR, run by TCRdb on the PCR reads, gives a single entry per CDR3 protein. Of a few hundred thousand distinct CDR3 sequences listed, about 17% were seen once; the top ten hold 25% to 30%. The material was PBMCs, mostly from graft donor cells, obtained 360 days after TCRalphabeta/CD19-depleted stem cell transplant. Receptor source: a boy younger than two who had a stem cell transplant for Wiskott-Aldrich syndrome, so the T cells may come from the graft donor.

The rearrangement uses TRBV11-2 and TRBJ1-4; D unclear. The V end lost 6 bases, the J end lost 4 bases, and 9 bases lay between the germline ends. The CDR3 runs to 13 residues. Germline loops: CDR1 SGHAT, CDR2 FQNNGV. The CDR3 region is CASRRTVNEKLFF. The DNA for the CDR3 is TGTGCCAGCAGACGGACCGTTAATGAAAAACTGTTTTTT.

The chain carries TRBV27 and TRBJ1-5; 11 bases agree with TRBD1. Germline trimming cut 2 bases from V and 5 bases from J; bases unmatched to any gene: 11. The CDR3 sequence is 18 residues long. The germline CDR1 and CDR2 sequences are MNHEY and SMNVEV (reference sequence). The DNA of the CDR3 is TGTGCCAGCAGTTTACGCGGGACAGGGGGTCTCGGCGATCAGCCCCAGCATTTT. Residues: CASSLRGTGGLGDQPQHF.

V and J are TRBV20-1 and TRBJ1-1; TRBD1 matches 7 bases. In germline, CDR1 is DFQATT, CDR2 SNEGSKA (reference sequence). This CDR3 is 13 amino acids long. With 0 bases clipped from V and 7 bases from J, the junction kept 5 bases outside the gene matches. CDR3: CSARDLRGLEAFF. The CDR3 DNA is TGCAGTGCTAGAGATCTAAGGGGGCTTGAAGCTTTCTTT.

The rearrangement uses TRBV9 and TRBJ1-5; no clear D gene. This CDR3 is built from 14 residues. The germline V and J ends were trimmed by 0 bases and 7 bases, with 11 bases remaining between them. Per germline, CDR1 SGDLS and CDR2 YYNGEE. CDR3 sequence (DNA): TGTGCCAGCAGCGTAGGTGGCGTAAGGCAGCCCCAGCATTTT. This sequence encodes CASSVGGVRQPQHF.

The genes are TRBV5-1 and TRBJ2-2; possibly TRBD1 or TRBD2 for D (6 bases each). V dropped 2 bases and J dropped 6 bases, with 17 bases sitting between them. The CDR3 length is 16 residues. Germline V gives CDR1 SGHRS, CDR2 YFSETQ. The CDR3 DNA is TGCGCCAGCAGCTTAGACCCGGGGGCCAACTCCGGGGAGCTGTTTTTT. It yields the protein CASSLDPGANSGELFF. Using reference TRBV5-1 and TRBJ2-2 for the parts outside the CDR3, the full variable domain is KAGVTQTPRYLIKTRGQQVTLSCSPISGHRSVSWYQQTPGQGLQFLFEYFSETQRNKGNFPGRFSGRQFSNSRSEMNVSTLELGDSALYLCASSLDPGANSGELFFGEGSRLTVL.

This chain uses TRBV4-1 with TRBJ2-5; a possible D gene is TRBD2 (6 bases). The CDR3 consists of 14 residues. Germline V CDR1 and CDR2: MGHRA, YSYEKL. V was clipped by 4 bases and J by 3 bases, with 12 bases between them. The CDR3 here is CASSPAGEEETQYF. The DNA for the CDR3 is TGCGCCAGCAGCCCAGCCGGGGAGGAAGAGACCCAGTACTTC.

This clonotype was detected a few times. The chain combines TRBV3-1 with TRBJ1-2, with D tentatively TRBD1 (5 bases). Germline V gives CDR1 LGHDT, CDR2 YNNKEL (reference sequence). The CDR3 extends over 15 amino acids. Between the trimmed V and J ends, which lost 3 bases and 6 bases, there was a span of 17 bases. CDR3 DNA: TGTGCCAGCAGCCAGTGGCAGGGCGGGGCGAATGGCTACACCTTC. It yields the protein CASSQWQGGANGYTF.

The rearrangement joins TRBV29-1 to TRBJ2-7, with 9 bases matching TRBD1. Per germline, CDR1 SQVTM and CDR2 ANQGSEA. Losses at the gene ends were 7 bases for V and 6 bases for J; bases not matched to a gene: 4. CDR3 size: 11 residues. In DNA, the CDR3 is TGCAGCGGGGGGACAGGGTCCGAGCAGTACTTC. It yields the protein CSGGTGSEQYF.

This clonotype came up a few times. This chain joins TRBV5-1 and TRBJ2-5, with 16 bases that match TRBD2. Germline V gene lookup returns CDR1 SGHRS and CDR2 YFSETQ. This CDR3 has 14 amino acids. V lost 4 bases to trimming and J lost 13 bases; unmatched junction nucleotides: 7. CDR3 nucleotides: TGCGCCAGCAGCCTCGGGACTAGCGGGAGGGCCCCGTACTTC. This gives the protein CASSLGTSGRAPYF.

The chain is built from TRBV2 and TRBJ2-7; D gene ambiguous. With 3 bases removed from V and 2 bases from J, the gap between germline ends came to 8 bases. The CDR3 has 13 residues. Looked up from germline, CDR1 is SNHLY and CDR2 is FYNNEI. The CDR3: CASSDTTTYEQYF. The CDR3 nucleotides are TGTGCCAGCAGTGATACCACGACCTACGAGCAGTACTTC. Based on the CDR3 plus reference TRBV2 and TRBJ2-7, the full variable domain is EPEVTQTPSHQVTQMGQEVILRCVPISNHLYFYWYRQILGQKVEFLVSFYNNEISEKSEIFDDQFSVERPDGSNFTLKIRSTKLEDSAMYFCASSDTTTYEQYFGPGTRLTVT.

This chain uses TRBV18 with TRBJ2-3; D is possibly TRBD1 or TRBD2 (6 bases each). The germline gives CDR1 KGHSH, CDR2 LQKENI. The CDR3 totals 21 residues. The V end lost 8 bases, the J end lost 0 bases, and 33 bases lay between the germline ends. The CDR3 DNA sequence: TGTGCCAGCGCCCAGACAGGTCCTCGGCTACTGGCGGGACCGAGCACAGATACGCAGTATTTT. This sequence encodes CASAQTGPRLLAGPSTDTQYF.

This clonotype was seen a few times. V and J are TRBV18 and TRBJ2-2; D not resolved. V was shortened by 6 bases and J by 4 bases, with 12 bases between the two germline ends. The CDR3 has 14 amino acids. Germline CDR1 and CDR2: KGHSH and LQKENI. CDR3 loop: CASSKTKLTGELFF. DNA for the CDR3: TGTGCCAGCTCTAAGACAAAACTCACCGGGGAGCTGTTTTTT.

There are a few counts of this clonotype. J is TRBJ1-6 and V is TRBV9; 12 bases align to TRBD1. The CDR3 length is 15 residues. CDR1 is SGDLS, CDR2 YYNGEE, per germline. Trimming took 0 bases from V and 11 from J; bases not matched to a gene: 3. DNA of the CDR3: TGTGCCAGCAGCGTAGGGGACAGGGGGCAGACACCCCTCCACTTT. This encodes CASSVGDRGQTPLHF.

This clonotype has just a few counts. The rearrangement joins TRBV5-1 to TRBJ2-1; the D is unclear. This CDR3 contains 12 residues. The germline V gene encodes CDR1 SGHRS and CDR2 YFSETQ. The V gene lost 4 bases and the J gene lost 10 bases, with 12 bases spanning the gap. The CDR3 DNA sequence: TGCGCCAGCAGCCCACCATCGAGCGAGCAGTTCTTC. Its translation: CASSPPSSEQFF.

The J gene is TRBJ2-3, the V gene TRBV5-1; a weak D match, TRBD1 (6 bases). This CDR3 has 15 residues. Germline CDR1 reads SGHRS; CDR2 reads YFSETQ. The ends were cut back, 0 bases at V and 4 bases at J, with 12 bases in the middle. The CDR3 sequence: CASSLVTGAADTQYF. Written as DNA, the CDR3 is TGCGCCAGCAGCTTGGTGACAGGAGCAGCAGATACGCAGTATTTT.

The gene calls are TRBV10-2 and TRBJ1-5; D call uncertain. V was shortened by 5 bases and J by 7 bases, with 12 bases between the two germline ends. CDR3 length: 13 residues. The V gene's germline CDR1 is WSHSY and CDR2 SAAADI. The CDR3 DNA reads as TGCGCCAGCAGTTTGGACGGCGGGCAGCCCCAGCATTTT. Its protein product is CASSLDGGQPQHF.

The count of this clonotype is one. The gene calls are TRBV5-1 and TRBJ2-2, with 7 nucleotides matching TRBD1. This CDR3 has 14 residues. Germline trimming cut 6 bases from V and 5 bases from J; bases unmatched to any gene: 7. Looked up from germline, CDR1 is SGHRS and CDR2 is YFSETQ. The CDR3 spells CASMGDSLTGELFF. For the CDR3, the DNA is TGCGCCAGCATGGGGGACAGCCTAACCGGGGAGCTGTTTTTT.